This TCR beta chain was captured by sequencing in a study of T cells in Graves' hyperthyroidism and ophthalmopathy. About the study: Upon initial diagnosis and before any treatment, peripheral blood was collected. Study observations and caveats: Researchers report that a 13 V-J model separated ophthalmopathy from stable hyperthyroidism.

This clonotype was recorded once. The antigen is not known. The germline CDR1 and CDR2 sequences are DFQATT and SNEGSKA (reference sequence). V lost 6 bases to trimming and J lost 5 bases, with 21 bases between them. The length of the CDR3 is 15 residues. Exclusion of patients followed from uncontrolled infection, other autoimmune disease, pregnancy or lactation. Researchers took RNA transcripts and amplified the TCR beta CDR3 regions from them. RT-PCR in the first round (using the HTBI primer set) targeted the TCR CDR3. TCRdb recomputed calls from the multiplex PCR reads with MiXCR, one row per CDR3 protein. The sample lists 190,000 or so distinct CDR3 sequences; about a sixth were seen once.

The chain recombines TRBV20-1 with TRBJ2-3; possible D gene TRBD2, 7 bases. This TCR was recovered from a man between 35 and 55 years old with Graves' hyperthyroidism. The sequenced sample was blood. The DNA for the CDR3 is TGCAGTGCAACTAAACCGGGGGGCCCGGGAGATACGCAGTATTTT. As protein: CSATKPGGPGDTQYF.